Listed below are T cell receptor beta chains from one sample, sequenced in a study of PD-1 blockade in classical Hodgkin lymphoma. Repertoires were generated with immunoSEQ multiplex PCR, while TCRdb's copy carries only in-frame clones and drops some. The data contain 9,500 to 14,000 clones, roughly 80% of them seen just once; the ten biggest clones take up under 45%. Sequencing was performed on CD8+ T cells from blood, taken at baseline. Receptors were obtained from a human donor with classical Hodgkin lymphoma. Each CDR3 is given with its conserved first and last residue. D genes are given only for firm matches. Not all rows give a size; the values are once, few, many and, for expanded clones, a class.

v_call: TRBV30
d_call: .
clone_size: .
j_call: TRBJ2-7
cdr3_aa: CAWSVNWGYEQYF
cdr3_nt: TGTGCCTGGAGTGTAAACTGGGGCTACGAGCAGTACTTC

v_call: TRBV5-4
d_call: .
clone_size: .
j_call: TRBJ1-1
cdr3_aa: CASSFLVGRGAEAFF
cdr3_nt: TGTGCCAGCAGCTTTTTGGTAGGGCGCGGAGCTGAAGCTTTCTTT

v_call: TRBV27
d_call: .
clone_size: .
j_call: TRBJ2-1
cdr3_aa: CASSLGAGYNEQFF
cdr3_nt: TGTGCCAGCAGTTTGGGGGCAGGCTACAATGAGCAGTTCTTC

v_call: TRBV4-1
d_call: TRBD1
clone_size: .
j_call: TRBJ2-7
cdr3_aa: CASSQDMTGYHEQYF
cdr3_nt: TGCGCCAGCAGCCAAGATATGACAGGGTACCACGAGCAGTACTTC

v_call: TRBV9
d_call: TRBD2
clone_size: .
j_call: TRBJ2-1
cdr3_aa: CASSVSGTSGHEQFF
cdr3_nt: TGTGCCAGCAGCGTATCCGGGACTAGCGGCCATGAGCAGTTCTTC

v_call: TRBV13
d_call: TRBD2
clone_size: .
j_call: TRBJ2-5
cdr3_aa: CASSLSTSGREETQYF
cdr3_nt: TGTGCCAGCAGCTTGAGTACTAGCGGGAGGGAGGAGACCCAGTACTTC

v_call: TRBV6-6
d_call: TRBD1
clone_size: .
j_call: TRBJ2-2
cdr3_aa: CASGQGNKGGELFF
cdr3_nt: TGTGCCAGCGGACAGGGAAATAAGGGCGGGGAGCTGTTTTTT

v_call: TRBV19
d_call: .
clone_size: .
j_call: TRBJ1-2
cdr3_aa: CASSISSNYGYTF
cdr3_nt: TGTGCCAGTAGTATCTCTTCGAACTATGGCTACACCTTC

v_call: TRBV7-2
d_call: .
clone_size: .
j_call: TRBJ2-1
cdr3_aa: CASSLTSGKYNEQFF
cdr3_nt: TGTGCCAGCAGCTTAACCAGCGGCAAATACAATGAGCAGTTCTTC

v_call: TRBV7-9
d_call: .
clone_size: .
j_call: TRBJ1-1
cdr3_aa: CASSLGVTEAFF
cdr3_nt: TGTGCCAGCAGCCTCGGGGTCACTGAAGCTTTCTTT

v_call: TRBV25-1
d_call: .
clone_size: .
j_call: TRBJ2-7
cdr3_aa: CASSEFRGDEQYF
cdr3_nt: TGTGCCAGCAGTGAATTTCGGGGCGACGAGCAGTACTTC

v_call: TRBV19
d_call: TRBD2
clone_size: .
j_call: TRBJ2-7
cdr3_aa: CASSVAGGPTYEQYF
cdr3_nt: TGTGCCAGTAGTGTGGCGGGAGGACCCACCTACGAGCAGTACTTC

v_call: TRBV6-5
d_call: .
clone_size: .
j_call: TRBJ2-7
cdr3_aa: CASSGWEFSYEQYF
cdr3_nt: TGTGCCAGCAGTGGGTGGGAATTCAGCTACGAGCAGTACTTC

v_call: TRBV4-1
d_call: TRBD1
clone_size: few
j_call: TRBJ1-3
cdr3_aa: CASSQNGLLQGPRGNTIYF
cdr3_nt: TGCGCCAGCAGCCAAAATGGTCTCCTACAGGGGCCACGTGGAAACACCATATATTTT

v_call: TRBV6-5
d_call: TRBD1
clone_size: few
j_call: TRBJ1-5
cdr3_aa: CASSYTGDNQPQHF
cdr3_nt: TGTGCCAGCAGTTACACAGGGGACAATCAGCCCCAGCATTTT

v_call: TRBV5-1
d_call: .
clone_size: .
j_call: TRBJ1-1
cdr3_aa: CASSFHEGSRGEAFF
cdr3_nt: TGCGCCAGCAGCTTTCATGAGGGCTCCCGAGGTGAAGCTTTCTTT

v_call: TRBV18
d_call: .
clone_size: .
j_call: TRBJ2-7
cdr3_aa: CASSPFEKGPSYEQYF
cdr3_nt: TGTGCCAGCTCACCGTTTGAGAAAGGACCCTCCTACGAGCAGTACTTC

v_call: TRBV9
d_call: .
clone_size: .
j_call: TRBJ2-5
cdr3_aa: CASSVALSIGETQYF
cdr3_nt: TGTGCCAGCAGCGTAGCGCTCAGTATCGGAGAGACCCAGTACTTC

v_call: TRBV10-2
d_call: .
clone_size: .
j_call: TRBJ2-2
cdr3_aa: CASSPWTSRNTGELFF
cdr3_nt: TGCGCCAGCAGTCCCTGGACAAGCCGGAACACCGGGGAGCTGTTTTTT

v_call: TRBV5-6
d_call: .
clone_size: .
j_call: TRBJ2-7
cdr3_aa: CASSSEETRLDEQYF
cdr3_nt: TGTGCCAGCAGTTCCGAGGAGACCCGACTGGATGAGCAGTACTTC

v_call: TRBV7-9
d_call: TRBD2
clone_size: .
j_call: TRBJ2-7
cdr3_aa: CASSPRTSGSLHEQYF
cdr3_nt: TGTGCCAGCAGCCCTAGAACTAGCGGGAGTTTGCACGAGCAGTACTTC

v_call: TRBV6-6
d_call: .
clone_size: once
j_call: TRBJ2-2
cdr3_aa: CASSYSRASNTGELFF
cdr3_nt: TGTGCCAGCAGTTACTCGAGGGCCTCGAACACCGGGGAGCTGTTTTTT

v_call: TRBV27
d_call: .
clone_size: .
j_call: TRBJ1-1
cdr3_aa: CASSLAGSGTEAFF
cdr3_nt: TGTGCCAGCAGTTTGGCGGGCTCAGGCACTGAAGCTTTCTTT

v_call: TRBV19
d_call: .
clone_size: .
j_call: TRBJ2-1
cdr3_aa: CASSIGTAYNEQFF
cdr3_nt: TGTGCCAGTAGTATAGGGACAGCTTACAATGAGCAGTTCTTC

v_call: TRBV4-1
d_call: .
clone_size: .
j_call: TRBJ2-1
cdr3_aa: CASSQETGTSSYNEQFF
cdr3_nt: TGCGCCAGCAGCCAAGAGACCGGAACTAGCTCCTACAATGAGCAGTTCTTC

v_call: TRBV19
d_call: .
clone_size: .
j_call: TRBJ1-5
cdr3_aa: CASSRTSYSNQPQHF
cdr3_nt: TGTGCCAGTAGTAGGACCTCATATAGCAATCAGCCCCAGCATTTT

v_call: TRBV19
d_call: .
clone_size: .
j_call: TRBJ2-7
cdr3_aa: CASSAGQIYEQYF
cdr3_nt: TGTGCCAGTAGTGCCGGACAGATCTACGAGCAGTACTTC

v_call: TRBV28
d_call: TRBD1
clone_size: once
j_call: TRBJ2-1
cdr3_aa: CASSFRQGGEQFF
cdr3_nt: TGTGCCAGCAGTTTCCGACAGGGTGGCGAGCAGTTCTTC

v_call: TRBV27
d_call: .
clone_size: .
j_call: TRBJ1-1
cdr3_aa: CASSLKFRGNTEAFF
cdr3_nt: TGTGCCAGCAGTTTAAAGTTTAGGGGCAACACTGAAGCTTTCTTT

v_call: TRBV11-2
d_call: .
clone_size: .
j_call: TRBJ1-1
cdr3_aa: CASSASADLAMNTEAFF
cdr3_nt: TGTGCCAGCAGCGCAAGCGCCGACCTGGCCATGAACACTGAAGCTTTCTTT

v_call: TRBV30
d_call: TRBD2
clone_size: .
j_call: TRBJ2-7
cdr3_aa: CAWSTQLAGDYEQYF
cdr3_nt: TGTGCCTGGAGTACCCAACTAGCGGGGGACTACGAGCAGTACTTC